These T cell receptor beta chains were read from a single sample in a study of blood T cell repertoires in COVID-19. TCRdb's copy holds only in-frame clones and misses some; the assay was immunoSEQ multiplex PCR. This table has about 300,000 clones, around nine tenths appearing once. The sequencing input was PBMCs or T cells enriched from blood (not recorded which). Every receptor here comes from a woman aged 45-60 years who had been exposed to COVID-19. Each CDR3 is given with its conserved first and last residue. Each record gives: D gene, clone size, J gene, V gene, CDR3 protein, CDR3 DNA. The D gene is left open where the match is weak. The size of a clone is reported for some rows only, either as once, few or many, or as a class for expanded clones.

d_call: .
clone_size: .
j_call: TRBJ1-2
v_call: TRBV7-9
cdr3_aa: CASSFPAGNYGYTF
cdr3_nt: TGTGCCAGCAGCTTCCCCGCAGGAAATTATGGCTACACCTTC

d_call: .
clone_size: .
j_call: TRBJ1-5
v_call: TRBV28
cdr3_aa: CASTKPPEYSNQPQHF
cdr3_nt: TGTGCCAGCACCAAACCCCCCGAGTATAGCAATCAGCCCCAGCATTTT

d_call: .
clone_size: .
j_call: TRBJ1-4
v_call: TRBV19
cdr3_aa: CASSIGGAEKLFF
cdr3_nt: TGTGCCAGTAGTATTGGGGGCGCCGAAAAACTGTTTTTT

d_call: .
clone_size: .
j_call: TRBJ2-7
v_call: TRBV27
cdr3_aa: CASRPDSLRSYEQYF
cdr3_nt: TGTGCCAGCAGACCGGACAGTTTACGGTCCTACGAGCAGTACTTC

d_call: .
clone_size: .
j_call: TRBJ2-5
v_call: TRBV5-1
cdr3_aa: CASSLDRVGETQYF
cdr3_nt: TGCGCCAGCAGCTTGGACAGGGTCGGAGAGACCCAGTACTTC

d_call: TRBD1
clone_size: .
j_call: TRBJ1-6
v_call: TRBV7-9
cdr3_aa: CASSPPTGDTYNSPLHF
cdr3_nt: TGTGCCAGCAGCCCACCGACAGGGGACACCTATAATTCACCCCTCCACTTT

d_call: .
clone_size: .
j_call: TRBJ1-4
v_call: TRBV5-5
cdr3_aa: CASSHDSEKLFF
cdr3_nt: TGTGCCAGCAGCCACGACAGCGAAAAACTGTTTTTT

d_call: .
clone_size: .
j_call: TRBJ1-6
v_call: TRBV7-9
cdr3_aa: CASRPVGTVGDSPLHF
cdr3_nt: TGTGCCAGCCGCCCGGTAGGGACTGTTGGGGATTCACCCCTCCACTTT

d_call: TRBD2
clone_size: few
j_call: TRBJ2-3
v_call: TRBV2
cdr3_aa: CASTLAGNTQYF
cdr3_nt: TGTGCCAGCACCCTAGCGGGGAATACGCAGTATTTT

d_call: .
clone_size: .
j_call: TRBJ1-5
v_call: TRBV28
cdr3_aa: CASSLGREGSNQPQHF
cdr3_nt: TGTGCCAGCAGTTTAGGCAGGGAGGGTTCCAATCAGCCCCAGCATTTT

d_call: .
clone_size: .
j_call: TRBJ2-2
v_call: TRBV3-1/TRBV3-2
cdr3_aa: CASSQEDREATGELFF
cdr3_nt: TGTGCCAGCAGCCAAGAAGACAGGGAGGCCACCGGGGAGCTGTTTTTT

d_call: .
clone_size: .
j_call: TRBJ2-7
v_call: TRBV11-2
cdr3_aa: CASTTRVQEQYF
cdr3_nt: TGTGCCAGCACCACCAGGGTTCAGGAGCAGTACTTC

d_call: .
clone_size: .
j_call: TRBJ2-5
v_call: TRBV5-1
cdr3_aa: CASSQTGYRQETQYF
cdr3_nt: TGCGCCAGCAGCCAAACAGGGTACCGCCAAGAGACCCAGTACTTC

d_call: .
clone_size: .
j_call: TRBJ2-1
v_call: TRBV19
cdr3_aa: CASSIDLLGSNEQFF
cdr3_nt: TGTGCCAGTAGTATAGATCTCCTAGGATCCAATGAGCAGTTCTTC

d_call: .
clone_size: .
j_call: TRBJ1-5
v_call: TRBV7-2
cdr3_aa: CASSQQTSGGDQPQHF
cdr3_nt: TGTGCCAGCAGCCAACAAACAAGTGGAGGCGATCAGCCCCAGCATTTT

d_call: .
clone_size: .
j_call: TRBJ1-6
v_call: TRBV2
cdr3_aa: CASSESGREHLHF
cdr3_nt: TGTGCCAGCAGTGAATCGGGCAGGGAACACCTCCACTTT

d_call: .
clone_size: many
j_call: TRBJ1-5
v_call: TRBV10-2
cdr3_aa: CASSESPGNSNQPQHF
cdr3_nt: TGCGCCAGCAGTGAGTCCCCAGGGAATAGCAATCAGCCCCAGCATTTT

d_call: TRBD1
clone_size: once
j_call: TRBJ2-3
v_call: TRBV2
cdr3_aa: CASSLGGVDTDTQYF
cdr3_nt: TGTGCCAGCAGTTTAGGGGGCGTAGATACAGATACGCAGTATTTT

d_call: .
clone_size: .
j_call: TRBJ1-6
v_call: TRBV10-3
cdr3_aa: CAISETGPDSPLHF
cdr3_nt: TGTGCCATCAGTGAGACAGGCCCGGATTCACCCCTCCACTTT

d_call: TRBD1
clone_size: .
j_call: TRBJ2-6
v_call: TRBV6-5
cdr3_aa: CASRSGGIGANVLTF
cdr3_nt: TGTGCCAGCAGATCAGGGGGCATTGGGGCCAACGTCCTGACTTTC

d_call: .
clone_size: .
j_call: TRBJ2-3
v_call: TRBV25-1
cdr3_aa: CASSSPSSTDTQYF
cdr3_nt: TGTGCCAGCAGTTCTCCCAGTAGCACAGATACGCAGTATTTT

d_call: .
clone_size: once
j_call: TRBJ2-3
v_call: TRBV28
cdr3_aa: CASGRGSAQTDTQYF
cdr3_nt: TGTGCCAGCGGGAGGGGGAGCGCTCAGACAGATACGCAGTATTTT